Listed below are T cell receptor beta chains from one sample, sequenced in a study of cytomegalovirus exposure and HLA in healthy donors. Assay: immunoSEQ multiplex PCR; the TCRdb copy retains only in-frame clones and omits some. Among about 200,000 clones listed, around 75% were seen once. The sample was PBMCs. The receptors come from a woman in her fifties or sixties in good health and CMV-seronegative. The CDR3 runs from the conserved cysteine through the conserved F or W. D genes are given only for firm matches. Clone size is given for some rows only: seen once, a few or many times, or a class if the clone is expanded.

CASSSRTGGSYEQYF | TGCGCCAGCAGCTCTCGGACGGGGGGTTCCTACGAGCAGTACTTC | TRBV5-1 | - | TRBD2 | TRBJ2-7
CASSPSGGRERGNEQFF | TGTGCCAGCAGCCCATCAGGAGGGCGGGAGCGAGGAAATGAGCAGTTCTTC | TRBV7-3 | once | TRBD2 | TRBJ2-1
CASSDWTGPTQYF | TGTGCCAGCAGTGACTGGACAGGTCCGACGCAGTATTTT | TRBV2 | few | TRBD1 | TRBJ2-3
CASSLNGNYGYTF | TGCGCCAGCAGCTTAAACGGGAACTATGGCTACACCTTC | TRBV5-1 | - | - | TRBJ1-2
CAISEPTGITEAFF | TGTGCCATCAGTGAGCCCACAGGGATCACTGAAGCTTTCTTT | TRBV10-3 | - | - | TRBJ1-1
CAISESDRGGGKNIQYF | TGTGCCATCAGTGAGTCGGACAGGGGCGGGGGCAAAAACATTCAGTACTTC | TRBV10-3 | - | TRBD1 | TRBJ2-4
CASSLATGATEAFF | TGTGCCAGCAGCTTAGCTACAGGGGCCACTGAAGCTTTCTTT | TRBV7-9 | - | TRBD1 | TRBJ1-1
CASSNRRQLFRNEQFF | TGTGCCAGCAGCAATCGTAGACAGTTATTTCGTAATGAGCAGTTCTTC | TRBV21-1 | - | - | TRBJ2-1
CASSLELGYVPYEQYF | TGTGCCAGCAGCTTAGAACTGGGCTATGTTCCCTACGAGCAGTACTTC | TRBV11-2 | - | - | TRBJ2-7
CASRKSGGPHNEQFF | TGTGCCAGCAGAAAGTCGGGGGGCCCTCACAATGAGCAGTTCTTC | TRBV6-5 | - | - | TRBJ2-1
CASRSTGYNEQFF | TGTGCCAGCAGGTCAACAGGGTACAATGAGCAGTTCTTC | TRBV6-5 | - | - | TRBJ2-1
CASSLGGQGKEKLFF | TGTGCCAGCAGTTTGGGTGGACAGGGGAAAGAAAAACTGTTTTTT | TRBV28 | - | TRBD1 | TRBJ1-4
CASSLRGQGRNEQYF | TGTGCCAGCAGTTTAAGGGGACAGGGGAGGAACGAGCAGTACTTC | TRBV28 | once | TRBD1 | TRBJ2-7
CASSPQGYGNTIYF | TGTGCCAGCTCACCGCAGGGGTATGGAAACACCATATATTTT | TRBV18 | - | - | TRBJ1-3
CASSLGTGNEKLFF | TGTGCCAGTAGTCTTGGGACAGGGAATGAAAAACTGTTTTTT | TRBV19 | - | TRBD1 | TRBJ1-4
CASSLAGVTEQYF | TGTGCCAGCAGCCTAGCGGGAGTCACCGAGCAGTACTTC | TRBV28 | - | TRBD2 | TRBJ2-7
CASSLTGQRITEAFF | TGTGCCAGCAGCTTAACGGGCCAGAGAATCACTGAAGCTTTCTTT | TRBV7-3 | - | - | TRBJ1-1
CASSKTTGMNTEAFF | TGTGCCAGCAGCAAAACGACAGGCATGAACACTGAAGCTTTCTTT | TRBV9 | - | - | TRBJ1-1
CASSWRGSSYEQYF | TGTGCCAGCAGCTGGAGGGGTAGCTCCTACGAGCAGTACTTC | TRBV7-2 | - | - | TRBJ2-7
CASSPLGHWNTEAFF | TGTGCCAGCAGCCCTCTAGGTCATTGGAACACTGAAGCTTTCTTT | TRBV9 | - | - | TRBJ1-1
CASSPASLNTGELFF | TGTGCCAGCAGTCCCGCGTCCCTGAACACCGGGGAGCTGTTTTTT | TRBV7-2 | - | - | TRBJ2-2
CASSLPGTGTYEQYF | TGTGCCAGCAGTCTTCCCGGGACAGGGACTTACGAGCAGTACTTC | TRBV2 | - | TRBD1 | TRBJ2-7
CASSLVGGGSSSYEQYF | TGTGCCAGCAGCTTGGTGGGCGGGGGTAGTAGCTCCTACGAGCAGTACTTC | TRBV5-4 | - | TRBD2 | TRBJ2-7
CASSKEERLSYEQYF | TGTGCCAGCAGCAAAGAGGAGCGCCTCTCCTACGAGCAGTACTTC | TRBV21-1 | - | - | TRBJ2-7
CASSLGPRGETQYF | TGTGCCAGCAGCTTAGGTCCCAGGGGCGAGACCCAGTACTTC | TRBV7-2 | few | - | TRBJ2-5
CASSLAGTRRQETQYF | TGTGCCAGCAGCTTAGCCGGGACTAGAAGGCAAGAGACCCAGTACTTC | TRBV7-2 | - | TRBD2 | TRBJ2-5
CASSFIEEIALHF | TGTGCCAGCAGCTTTATCGAGGAAATCGCCCTCCACTTT | TRBV5-4 | - | - | TRBJ1-6
CASSATVNYGYTF | TGTGCCAGTAGCGCGACAGTTAACTATGGCTACACCTTC | TRBV19 | few | - | TRBJ1-2
CASSPGHILGNQPQHF | TGTGCCAGCAGCCCCGGACATATTCTCGGCAATCAGCCCCAGCATTTT | TRBV5-8 | - | - | TRBJ1-5
CASSLVGGGNTIYF | TGCGCCAGCAGCTTGGTAGGGGGCGGAAACACCATATATTTT | TRBV5-1 | - | TRBD1 | TRBJ1-3